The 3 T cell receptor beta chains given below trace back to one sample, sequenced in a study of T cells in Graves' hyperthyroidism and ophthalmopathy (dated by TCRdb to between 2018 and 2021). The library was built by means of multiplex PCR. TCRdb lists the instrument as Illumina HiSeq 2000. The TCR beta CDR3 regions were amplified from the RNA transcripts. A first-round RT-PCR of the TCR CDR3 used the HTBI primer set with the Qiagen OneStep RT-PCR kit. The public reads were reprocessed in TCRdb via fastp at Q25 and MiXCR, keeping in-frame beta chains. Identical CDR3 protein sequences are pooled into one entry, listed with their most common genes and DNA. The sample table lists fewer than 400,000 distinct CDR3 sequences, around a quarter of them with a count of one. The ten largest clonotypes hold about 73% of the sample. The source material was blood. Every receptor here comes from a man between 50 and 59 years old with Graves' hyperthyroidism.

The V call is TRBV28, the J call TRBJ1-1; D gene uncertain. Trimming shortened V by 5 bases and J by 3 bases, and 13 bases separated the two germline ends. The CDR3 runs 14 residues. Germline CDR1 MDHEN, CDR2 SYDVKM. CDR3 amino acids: CASSVPFEYTEAFF. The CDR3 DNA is TGTGCCAGCAGTGTGCCCTTCGAGTACACTGAAGCTTTCTTT.

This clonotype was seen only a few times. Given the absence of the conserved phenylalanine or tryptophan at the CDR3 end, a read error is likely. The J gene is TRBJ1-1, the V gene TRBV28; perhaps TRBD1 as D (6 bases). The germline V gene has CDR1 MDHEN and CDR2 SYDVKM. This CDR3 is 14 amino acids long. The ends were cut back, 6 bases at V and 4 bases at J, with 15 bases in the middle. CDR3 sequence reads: CASRLQGGTTEAFL. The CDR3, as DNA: TGTGCCAGCAGGCTACAGGGCGGTACCACTGAAGCTTTCCTT.

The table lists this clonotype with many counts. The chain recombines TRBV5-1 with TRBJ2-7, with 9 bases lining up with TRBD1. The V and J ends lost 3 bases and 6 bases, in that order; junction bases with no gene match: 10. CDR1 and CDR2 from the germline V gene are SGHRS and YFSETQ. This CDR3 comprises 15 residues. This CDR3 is CASSYSGTGTVEQYF. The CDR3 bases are TGCGCCAGCAGCTACTCCGGGACAGGGACTGTCGAGCAGTACTTC.